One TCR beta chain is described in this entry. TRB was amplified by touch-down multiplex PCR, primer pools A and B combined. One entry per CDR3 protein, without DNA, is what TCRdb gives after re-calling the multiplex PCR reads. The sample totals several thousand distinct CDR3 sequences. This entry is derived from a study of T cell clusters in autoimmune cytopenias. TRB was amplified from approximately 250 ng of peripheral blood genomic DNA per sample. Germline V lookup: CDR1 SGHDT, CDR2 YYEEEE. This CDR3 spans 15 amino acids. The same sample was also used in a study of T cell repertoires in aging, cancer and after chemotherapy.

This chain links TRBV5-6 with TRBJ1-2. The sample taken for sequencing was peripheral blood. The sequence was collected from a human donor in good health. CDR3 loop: CASSSGRSLNYGYTF.